This T cell receptor (beta chain) came from a study of cytomegalovirus exposure and HLA in healthy donors. The donors gave bone marrow, and they were healthy. For this clone: The antigen remains unidentified.

13 Jbeta primers and 60 Vbeta primers were used for the PCR. Sequencing was performed with immunoSEQ multiplex PCR; in TCRdb, only in-frame clones are kept and a portion is missing. The table has some 150,000 clones, approximately 88% seen once. Per germline, CDR1 SGDLS and CDR2 YYNGEE. V lost 2 bases, J lost 7 bases, and 8 bases stayed unmatched. The CDR3 spans 17 residues. Study observations and caveats: In terms of immune exposure information, only CMV serostatus was available. There were a few CMV-associated chains whose specificity for CMV antigens was confirmed in vitro.

The receptor was derived from a woman in her twenties or thirties in good health and CMV-seronegative. V and J are TRBV9 and TRBJ2-1; 14 bases are shared with TRBD2. The sequencing input was PBMCs. The CDR3 is CASSVARLAGGINEQFF. CDR3 DNA sequence: TGTGCCAGCAGCGTCGCTCGACTAGCGGGAGGGATTAATGAGCAGTTCTTC. Filled out from reference TRBV9 and TRBJ2-1, the complete variable domain reads DSGVTQTPKHLITATGQRVTLRCSPRSGDLSVYWYQQSLDQGLQFLIQYYNGEERAKGNILERFSAQQFPDLHSELNLSSLELGDSALYFCASSVARLAGGINEQFFGPGTRLTVL.